A selection of T cell receptor beta chains follows, all from one sample in a study of human CD4 T cells and Enterobacteriaceae. Sequenced by immunoSEQ multiplex PCR; TCRdb stores in-frame clones only, minus some. The sample contains some 250 clones, 40% to 50% of which appear only once. The sequencing sample was made of bacteria-reactive CD4+ T cells grown in culture. All receptors derive from a human donor in good health. Each CDR3 is given with its conserved first and last residue. The D gene is left open where the match is weak. Clone size is stated in some rows and not others, as once, few, many or a class when expanded.

V gene: TRBV6-4
clone size: few
D gene: TRBD2
J gene: TRBJ2-5
CDR3 DNA: TGTGCCAGCAGCGGACTAGCGGGTGGACGGACCCAGTACTTC
CDR3 protein: CASSGLAGGRTQYF

V gene: TRBV11-2
clone size: large
D gene: TRBD1
J gene: TRBJ2-2
CDR3 DNA: TGTGCCAGCAGCCCACAACACCGGACAGGCGGGGAGCTGTTTTTT
CDR3 protein: CASSPQHRTGGELFF

V gene: TRBV11-2
clone size: hyperexpanded
D gene: TRBD2
J gene: TRBJ2-5
CDR3 DNA: TGTGCCAGCAGCTTTGGGGCGGGGGGGCGAGAGACCCAGTACTTC
CDR3 protein: CASSFGAGGRETQYF

V gene: TRBV19
clone size: medium-sized
D gene: TRBD2
J gene: TRBJ2-3
CDR3 DNA: TGTGCCAGTAGTTCACTAGCGGGGGTTGATACGCAGTATTTT
CDR3 protein: CASSSLAGVDTQYF

V gene: TRBV5-1
clone size: -
D gene: -
J gene: TRBJ1-3
CDR3 DNA: TGCGCCAGCAGCTGGGGGGGCAGGCCGGATTCTGGAAACACCATATATTTT
CDR3 protein: CASSWGGRPDSGNTIYF

V gene: TRBV5-8
clone size: medium-sized
D gene: TRBD1
J gene: TRBJ2-1
CDR3 DNA: TGTGCCAGCAGCTTGGAGACAGGGGGACGCAATGAGCAGTTCTTC
CDR3 protein: CASSLETGGRNEQFF

V gene: TRBV29-1
clone size: medium-sized
D gene: TRBD1
J gene: TRBJ1-5
CDR3 DNA: TGCAGCGTTAGGACAGGGGGCAATCAGCCCCAGCATTTT
CDR3 protein: CSVRTGGNQPQHF

V gene: TRBV18
clone size: -
D gene: -
J gene: TRBJ1-1
CDR3 DNA: TGTGCCAGCTCAGCGGCAGGCCAGGGGAGCACTGAAGCTTTCTTT
CDR3 protein: CASSAAGQGSTEAFF

V gene: TRBV6-1
clone size: large
D gene: TRBD2
J gene: TRBJ2-7
CDR3 DNA: TGTGCCTCCCACAGCGGGGGGCCTACAACCTACGAGCAGTACTTC
CDR3 protein: CASHSGGPTTYEQYF

V gene: TRBV6-1
clone size: once
D gene: TRBD1
J gene: TRBJ1-1
CDR3 DNA: TGTGCCAGCATCTATCGGACAGGCACTGAAGCTTTCTTT
CDR3 protein: CASIYRTGTEAFF

V gene: TRBV7-8
clone size: -
D gene: TRBD1
J gene: TRBJ2-7
CDR3 DNA: TGTGCCAGCAGCCCCCGAGGGACAGTGGGGTACGAGCAGTACTTC
CDR3 protein: CASSPRGTVGYEQYF

V gene: TRBV5-1
clone size: once
D gene: TRBD1
J gene: TRBJ1-2
CDR3 DNA: TGCGCCAGCAGCCCCGCCGCAGGGACAGTTGGCTACACCTTC
CDR3 protein: CASSPAAGTVGYTF

V gene: TRBV28
clone size: -
D gene: -
J gene: TRBJ1-2
CDR3 DNA: TGTGCCAGCACCCTTGACAGGTCCTATGGCTACACCTTC
CDR3 protein: CASTLDRSYGYTF

V gene: TRBV10-2
clone size: large
D gene: -
J gene: TRBJ1-1
CDR3 DNA: TGCGCCAGCAGTGAGTCGGTTAGCAGGGCCACCGAAGCTTTCTTT
CDR3 protein: CASSESVSRATEAFF

V gene: TRBV29-1
clone size: -
D gene: -
J gene: TRBJ1-5
CDR3 DNA: TGCAGCGTTCAAAAGAGGTACGGCCGGGCAGGAGAAAGCTTGGGGCAATCAGCCCCAGCATTT
CDR3 protein: CSVQKRYGRAGESLGQSAPAF

V gene: TRBV5-6
clone size: medium-sized
D gene: TRBD1
J gene: TRBJ2-1
CDR3 DNA: TGTGCCAGCAGAAGGGACAGGGCGAACAATGAGCAGTTCTTC
CDR3 protein: CASRRDRANNEQFF

V gene: TRBV6-9
clone size: -
D gene: TRBD2
J gene: TRBJ2-7
CDR3 DNA: TGTGCCTCCCACAGCGGGGGGCCTACAACCTACGAGCAGTACTTC
CDR3 protein: CASHSGGPTTYEQYF

V gene: TRBV28
clone size: medium-sized
D gene: TRBD2
J gene: TRBJ2-2
CDR3 DNA: TGTGCCAGCAGTGGGACTAGCGGGAGCATGGGCACCGGGGAGCTGTTTTTT
CDR3 protein: CASSGTSGSMGTGELFF

V gene: TRBV9
clone size: -
D gene: -
J gene: TRBJ1-6
CDR3 DNA: TGTGCCAGCAGCCCCAGCGGGGGCGATAATTCACCCCTCCACTTT
CDR3 protein: CASSPSGGDNSPLHF

V gene: TRBV27
clone size: -
D gene: -
J gene: TRBJ2-1
CDR3 DNA: TGTGCCAGCAGCCCCTATGGCTACAATGAGCAGTTCTTC
CDR3 protein: CASSPYGYNEQFF

V gene: TRBV7-8
clone size: -
D gene: TRBD1
J gene: TRBJ1-2
CDR3 DNA: TGTGCCAGCAGCCAGACAGGGGAGGGCTATGGCTACACCTTC
CDR3 protein: CASSQTGEGYGYTF

V gene: TRBV7-3
clone size: -
D gene: TRBD2
J gene: TRBJ2-1
CDR3 DNA: TGTGCCAGCAGCTCCGTCGGACTAGCGGGAGGGTACAATGAGCAGTTCTTC
CDR3 protein: CASSSVGLAGGYNEQFF

V gene: TRBV5-4
clone size: -
D gene: -
J gene: TRBJ1-6
CDR3 DNA: TGTGCCAGCGGGGAACGGGTTCGGAATTCACCCCTCCACTTT
CDR3 protein: CASGERVRNSPLHF

V gene: TRBV28
clone size: -
D gene: TRBD1
J gene: TRBJ2-6
CDR3 DNA: TGTGCCAGCAGTGGGGGGGACAGGGGGCGGGCTGGGGCCAACGTCCTGACTTTC
CDR3 protein: CASSGGDRGRAGANVLTF

V gene: TRBV7-4
clone size: -
D gene: -
J gene: TRBJ2-4
CDR3 DNA: TGTGCCAGCAGGCCTAGCGCCGGGGGCGGCATTCAGTACTTC
CDR3 protein: CASRPSAGGGIQYF

V gene: TRBV5-8
clone size: -
D gene: -
J gene: TRBJ2-6
CDR3 DNA: TGTGCCAGCAGATTTGTTTCCACACAAAGTCGGGCCAACGTCCTGACTTTC
CDR3 protein: CASRFVSTQSRANVLTF